This TCR beta chain was identified in a study of cytomegalovirus exposure and HLA in healthy donors (dated 2017 in TCRdb). General notes on the study: An earlier analysis of several hundred of the donors reported 250 to 350 Gb of sequence data and 117 million unique TCR beta sequences from 150 million to 200 million T cells. An early release covering 550 to 700 HLA-typed donors comprised 300 to 350 gigabases of sequencing data and roughly 86 million unique TCR sequences. Of the 398 genotyped donors, 65% to 90% fell in the genetic ancestry cluster associated with self-reported Caucasian donors. The study aimed to test whether cataloging public T cell receptors could reveal signatures of past pathogen exposure. Using immunosequencing, the study profiled T cell repertoires from about 610 subjects and related those repertoires to cytomegalovirus serostatus. Besides the first cohort of about 730 subjects, a separate validation cohort made up of 120 or so different subjects was used. To predict cytomegalovirus infection status, the study combined high-throughput TCR immunosequencing, statistical association of individual TCRs with disease status, and machine learning. To study patterns of TCR occurrence, a later analysis re-analyzed previously published TCR beta repertoires from around 670 donors and added high-resolution HLA genotyping. Rather than drawing on any new phenotypic data, the later analysis identified candidate immune exposures from TCR beta sequences and the way those sequences occurred across donors. An earlier analysis of some 500 of the donors used high-throughput TCR beta sequencing to judge whether each TCR beta V gene segment behaved as functional or pseudogenic. Donor age, sex, ethnicity and CMV serostatus were compiled alongside the repertoire data. A later genetic analysis took genome-wide SNP genotypes for 398 of the 666 donors and used that subset as a discovery cohort. Every repertoire in the discovery cohort had been generated on one and the same sequencing platform. Class I and class II HLA loci were covered by the typing at four-digit resolution. The number of donors typed differed by locus, with roughly 620-640 for A, B, C, DRB1 and DQB1, 522 for DQA1, over 600 for DPA1, and approximately 470 for DPB1. Roughly 5 DR-DQ haplotypes were handled as single units for association and clustering, since linkage in the cohort was strong. Among over 350 genotyped donors of the cohort, an average of 235,054 unique TCR beta nucleotide sequences were sequenced per donor, around a sixth of them non-productive. Paper-wide results and their limitations: A later analysis found that HLA-associated TCR beta chains were more clonally expanded and had lower generation probabilities than equally common non-associated chains. In a later analysis, the rate of TCR association differed among HLA loci, with DRB1 alleles having the most associated TCRs and HLA-C alleles having the fewest. Immune exposure information for the cohort was limited to CMV serostatus. In this cohort, only TCR beta chains were sequenced, and detectable features were limited by the absence of alpha or paired-chain data. The earlier analysis of approximately 590 of the donors excluded 15 to 20 rarely observed V segments, including chromosome 9 orphons, because counts were too low. A further reported finding was that TCR beta sequences accurately predicted the HLA-A and HLA-B alleles for most subjects in the first cohort. A later analysis reported that several top co-occurrence clusters appeared linked to parvovirus B19, influenza, CMV and Epstein-Barr virus. Specific HLA alleles were associated with over 15,000 TCR beta sequences at a false discovery rate of 0.05 in a later analysis. V-gene and J-gene trimming of TCR beta chains was associated with a missense DCLRE1C variant in a later genetic analysis, and the association was replicated in an independent cohort. The authors suggested that the approach could potentially be extended to other disease states and immunological phenotypes. In vitro tests confirmed that a few of the cytomegalovirus-associated TCR beta chains recognize cytomegalovirus antigens. The classifier was reported to diagnose cytomegalovirus status with high specificity and sensitivity in both the original cohort and the validation cohort. A total of 150 or so TCR beta chains were listed by the study as associated with cytomegalovirus. Some IMGT-functional V segments, including TRBV6-2 and TRBV6-3, could not be distinguished by the 87-base-pair reads and were therefore excluded. While some public TCRs were present in many individuals, most TCR sequences turned up only very rarely across donors. A cluster of highly shared sequence variants was judged likely to be a technical artifact of the sequencing pipeline. According to a later genetic analysis, donors in an Asian-associated ancestry cluster had fewer N-insertions in productive TCRs than the roughly 670-donor mean. In an earlier analysis of some 500 of the donors, most TCR beta V segments appeared in productive rearrangements about 90% or about 30% of the time, broadly matching IMGT annotations. Correlated functional status among segregating V segments might be attributable to linkage disequilibrium, but an unknown experimental factor could not be ruled out. In a later analysis, most CMV-associated TCR beta chains were found to appear HLA-restricted, with HLA associations seemingly driven largely by CMV exposure. Because some donors lacked HLA typing at each locus, the association tests relied only on the typed subset. When HLA alleles, especially DR and DQ, strongly co-occurred, attributing TCR associations to individual alleles was difficult. Sequencing depth was assumed to be roughly uniform across donors in the presence/absence analyses, though that assumption may not hold.

Notes on this clone: Its antigen is still unknown.

The library was built by means of the immunoSEQ multiplex PCR assay. A mixture of 60 forward primers for TCR Vbeta segments and 13 reverse primers for TCR Jbeta segments was used in the multiplex PCR. A multiplex PCR assay on genomic DNA amplified the CDR3 region of rearranged TCR beta genes. On the Illumina HiSeq System, the amplified TCR beta libraries were sequenced as 87-base-pair reads. In the source study's methods: In a later analysis, tens of millions of unique TCR beta chains were counted across the 650 to 750 repertoires, and around 10 million of these chains were shared by at least two donors. A nearest-neighbor algorithm error-corrected the raw reads and collapsed the reads into unique sequences, merging closely related sequences to remove PCR and sequencing errors. V, D and J gene segments were assigned by aligning CDR3 sequences to IMGT reference sequences. For a sequence to be retained, at least a six-nucleotide match to both a V gene segment and a J gene segment was required. Rearrangements were classified as productive when the CDR3 lacked stop codons and remained in frame with V and J, and all other rearrangements were classified as non-productive. Following IMGT convention, CDR3 was defined as the stretch from the second conserved V-encoded cysteine up to the conserved J-encoded phenylalanine. Sequences without an unambiguous match to a single V gene segment were excluded from the earlier analysis of almost 600 of the donors. An earlier analysis of 500 to 600 of the donors classified V segments as functional when productive rearrangements were above 56.7% and as segregating when the standard deviation between donors was above 5%. A statistical classification framework was built to diagnose cytomegalovirus status from the catalog of TCR beta chain sequences. A later analysis assigned V and J genes by comparing TCR nucleotide sequences with IMGT/GENE-DB human TR gene sequences. Using the TCRdist pipeline, a later analysis assigned CDR3 sequences along with most-parsimonious VDJ recombination scenarios. In a later analysis, each TCR beta chain was defined by its CDR3 amino acid sequence together with its V-gene family, and reads lacking a unique V-gene family were excluded. As a way to deal with suspected cross-contamination and a sequencing artifact, a later analysis dropped roughly 620 nucleotide sequences that were highly shared and had low generation probability. In a later analysis, a clonal expansion index was calculated for each public chain from normalized within-repertoire ranks of inferred template counts. In a later analysis, generation probabilities were computed using a VDJ recombination model fitted to out-of-frame rearrangements, and the results were checked against IGoR. In a later analysis, hypergeometric tests were used to score TCR-TCR, TCR-HLA and TCR-CMV co-occurrence, with a repertoire-size bias correction applied to TCR pairs. To estimate false discovery rates, a later analysis permuted the HLA or CMV assignments 20 times. In a later analysis, co-occurring TCRs were grouped using DBSCAN, with TCRdist sequence similarity added in when clustering inside HLA-allele-positive subsets. For co-occurrence clustering, repertoires with fewer than 30,000 or more than 120,000 public chains were excluded, along with several repertoires with anomalous nucleotide sharing. Drawn from immuneACCESS, this table holds only the in-frame rearrangements with V and J called that TCRdb kept. Clones are partly lost; checked studies trace under half to an unresolved V gene and leave the rest unexplained. The V and J calls and clone size are taken from that table; D and trimming were inferred from the DNA. This specimen's table enumerates 140,000 or so clones. Approximately 1% of the sample is in the top ten clones.

After removal of 0 bases from V and 3 bases from J, the junction retains 2 bases not matched to a gene. The CDR3 numbers 14 residues from cysteine through phenylalanine. CDR3 DNA only is kept here, 42 bases in frame from base 1. Via the germline V gene, CDR1 is SGHRS and CDR2 YFSETQ. The cohort consisted of some 730 healthy bone marrow donors. At the time of sampling, every cohort member was nominally healthy, though immune exposures that went unrecorded were likely present. The donor tested CMV seronegative, placing the donor among the approximately 360 seronegative members of the cohort. Each donor provided a peripheral blood sample, and peripheral blood mononuclear cells were used for TCR beta sequencing. Genomic DNA extraction from the blood cell samples was performed with the Qiagen DNeasy Blood Extraction Kit.

The sample comprised PBMCs. The receptor's source is a male donor in good health and CMV-seronegative. Rearrangement joined TRBV5-1 to TRBJ1-2; 7 middle bases align to TRBD1. The DNA sequence reads TGCGCCAGCAGCTTGGTAGGACAGGACTATGGCTACACCTTC. The resulting protein is CASSLVGQDYGYTF.